Given below is one T cell receptor beta chain in context. No antigen is known for it. The study ran its PCR with 60 Vbeta and 13 Jbeta primers. Libraries were prepared by immunoSEQ multiplex PCR; TCRdb keeps only in-frame clonotypes and omits some of them. In the table there are about 200,000 clones, around 80% of which are singletons. This entry is derived from a study of cytomegalovirus exposure and HLA in healthy donors. Study findings and constraints: Later on, a genetic analysis was performed. It linked a missense variant in DCLRE1C with V- and J-gene trimming of TCR beta. Whilst most TCR sequences proved rare, a subset of public TCRs occurred across many donors. Confirmation was obtained in vitro that a few CMV-associated chains are specific for CMV antigens.

Germline-derived CDR1 and CDR2 are MGHRA and YSYEKL. After removal of 4 bases from V and 0 bases from J, the junction contained 2 bases not matched to a gene. The CDR3 runs to 14 residues. Sequencing used PBMCs. The receptor was derived from a man aged 45-60 years in good health and CMV-seronegative. The chain has TRBV4-1 and TRBJ1-2, with 7 bases that match TRBD1. CDR3 residues: CASSPGTANYGYTF. The CDR3 DNA reads TGCGCCAGCAGCCCGGGGACAGCTAACTATGGCTACACCTTC.